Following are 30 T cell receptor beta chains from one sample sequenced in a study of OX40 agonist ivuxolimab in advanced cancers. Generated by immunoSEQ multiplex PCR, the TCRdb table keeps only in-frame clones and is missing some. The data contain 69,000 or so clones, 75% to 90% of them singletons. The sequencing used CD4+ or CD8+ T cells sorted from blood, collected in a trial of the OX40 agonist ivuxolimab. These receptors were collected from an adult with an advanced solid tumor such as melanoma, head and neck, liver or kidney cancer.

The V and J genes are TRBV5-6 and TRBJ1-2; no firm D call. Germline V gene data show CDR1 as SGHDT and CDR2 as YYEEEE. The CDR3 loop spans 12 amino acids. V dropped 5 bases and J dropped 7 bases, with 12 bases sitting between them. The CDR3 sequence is CASSLGYAGYTF. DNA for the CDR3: TGTGCCAGCAGTCTCGGGTACGCTGGCTACACCTTC.

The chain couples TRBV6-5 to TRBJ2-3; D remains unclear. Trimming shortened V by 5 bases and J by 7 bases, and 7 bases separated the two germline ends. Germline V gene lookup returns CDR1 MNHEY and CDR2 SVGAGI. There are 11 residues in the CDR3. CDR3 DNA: TGTGCCAGCAGTGAGGTTAATACGCAGTATTTT. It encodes CASSEVNTQYF.

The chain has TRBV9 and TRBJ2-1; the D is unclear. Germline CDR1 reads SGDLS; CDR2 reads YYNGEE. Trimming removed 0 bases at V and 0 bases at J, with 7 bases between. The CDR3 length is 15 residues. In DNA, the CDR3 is TGTGCCAGCAGCGTAGCTGGGGACTCCTACAATGAGCAGTTCTTC. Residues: CASSVAGDSYNEQFF.

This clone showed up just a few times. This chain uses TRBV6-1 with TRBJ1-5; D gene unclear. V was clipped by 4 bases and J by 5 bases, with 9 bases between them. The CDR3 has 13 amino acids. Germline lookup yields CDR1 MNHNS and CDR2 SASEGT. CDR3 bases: TGTGCCAGCAGTGTTGAGGGCTATCAGCCCCAGCATTTT. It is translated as CASSVEGYQPQHF.

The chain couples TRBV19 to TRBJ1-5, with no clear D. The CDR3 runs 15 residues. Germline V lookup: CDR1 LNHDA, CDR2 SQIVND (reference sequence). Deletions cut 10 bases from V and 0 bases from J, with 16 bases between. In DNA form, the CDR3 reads TGTGCCACCTCTGGCGGCCGCGTTAGCAATCAGCCCCAGCATTTT. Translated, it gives CATSGGRVSNQPQHF. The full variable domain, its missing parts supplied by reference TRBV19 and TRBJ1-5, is DGGITQSPKYLFRKEGQNVTLSCEQNLNHDAMYWYRQDPGQGLRLIYYSQIVNDFQKGDIAEGYSVSREKKESFPLTVTSAQKNPTAFYLCATSGGRVSNQPQHFGDGTRLSIL.

In DNA form, the CDR3 reads TGTGCCAGCACCAGGGGACAGGGCCGAGAAGATACGCAGTATTTT. Translation gives CASTRGQGREDTQYF. The V and J genes are TRBV5-6 and TRBJ2-3; TRBD1 matches 9 bases. Germline lookup yields CDR1 SGHDT and CDR2 YYEEEE. The CDR3 consists of 15 residues. The V and J ends lost 6 bases and 5 bases, in that order; junction bases with no gene match: 10.

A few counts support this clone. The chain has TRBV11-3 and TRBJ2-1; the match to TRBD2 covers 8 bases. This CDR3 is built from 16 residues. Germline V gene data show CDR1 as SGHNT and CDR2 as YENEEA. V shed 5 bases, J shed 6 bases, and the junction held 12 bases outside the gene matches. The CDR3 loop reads CASSLYFSGIGNEQFF. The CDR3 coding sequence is TGTGCCAGCAGCCTGTACTTTAGCGGGATTGGCAATGAGCAGTTCTTC.

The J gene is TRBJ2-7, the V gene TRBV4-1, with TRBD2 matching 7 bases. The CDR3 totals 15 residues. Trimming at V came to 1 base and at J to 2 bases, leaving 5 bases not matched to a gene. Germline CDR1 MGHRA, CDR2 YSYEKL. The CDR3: CASSQAPREAYEQYF. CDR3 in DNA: TGCGCCAGCAGCCAAGCTCCCCGGGAGGCCTACGAGCAGTACTTC.

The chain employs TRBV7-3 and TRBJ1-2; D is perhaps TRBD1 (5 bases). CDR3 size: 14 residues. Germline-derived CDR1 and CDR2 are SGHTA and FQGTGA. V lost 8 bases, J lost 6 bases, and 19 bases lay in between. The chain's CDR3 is CASSRDPGIDGYTF. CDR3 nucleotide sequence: TGTGCCAGCTCCCGGGACCCGGGGATAGATGGCTACACCTTC. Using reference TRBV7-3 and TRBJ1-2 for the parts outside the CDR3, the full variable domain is GAGVSQTPSNKVTEKGKYVELRCDPISGHTALYWYRQSLGQGPEFLIYFQGTGAADDSGLPNDRFFAVRPEGSVSTLKIQRTERGDSAVYLCASSRDPGIDGYTFGSGTRLTVV.

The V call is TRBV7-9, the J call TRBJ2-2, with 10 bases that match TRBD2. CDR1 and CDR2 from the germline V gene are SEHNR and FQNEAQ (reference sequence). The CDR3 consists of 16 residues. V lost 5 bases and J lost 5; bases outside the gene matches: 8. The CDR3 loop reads CASSHRGLAETGELFF. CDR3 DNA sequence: TGTGCCAGCAGCCACCGCGGACTAGCGGAAACCGGGGAGCTGTTTTTT.

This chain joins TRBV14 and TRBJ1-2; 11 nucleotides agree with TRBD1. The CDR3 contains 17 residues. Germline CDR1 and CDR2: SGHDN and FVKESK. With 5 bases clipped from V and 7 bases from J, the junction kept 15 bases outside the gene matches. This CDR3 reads CASSKPTGTGGESGYTF. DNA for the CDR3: TGTGCCAGCAGCAAACCGACGGGGACAGGGGGAGAGAGTGGCTACACCTTC.

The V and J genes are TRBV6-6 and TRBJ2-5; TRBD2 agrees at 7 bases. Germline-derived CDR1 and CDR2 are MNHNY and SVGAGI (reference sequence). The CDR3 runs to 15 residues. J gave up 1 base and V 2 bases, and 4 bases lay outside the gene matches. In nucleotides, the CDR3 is TGTGCCAGCAGTTACGGGGGGGGGTCCCAAGAGACCCAGTACTTC. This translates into CASSYGGGSQETQYF.

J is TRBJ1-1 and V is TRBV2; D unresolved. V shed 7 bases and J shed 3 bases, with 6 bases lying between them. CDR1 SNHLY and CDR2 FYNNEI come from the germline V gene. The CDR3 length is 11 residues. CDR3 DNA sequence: TGTGCCAGCACATTAGACACTGAAGCTTTCTTT. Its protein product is CASTLDTEAFF.

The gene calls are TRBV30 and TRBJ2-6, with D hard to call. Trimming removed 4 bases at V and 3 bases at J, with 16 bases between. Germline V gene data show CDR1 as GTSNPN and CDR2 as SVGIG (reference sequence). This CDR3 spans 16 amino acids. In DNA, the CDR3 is TGTGCCTGGATCGGAACGAGGCTCTTTGGGGCCAACGTCCTGACTTTC. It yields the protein CAWIGTRLFGANVLTF.

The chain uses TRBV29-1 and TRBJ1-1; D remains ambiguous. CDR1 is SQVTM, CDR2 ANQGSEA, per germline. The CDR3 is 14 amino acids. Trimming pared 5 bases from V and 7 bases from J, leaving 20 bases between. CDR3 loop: CSVQREIYFGEAFF. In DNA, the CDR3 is TGCAGCGTTCAGAGGGAAATATATTTTGGTGAAGCTTTCTTT.

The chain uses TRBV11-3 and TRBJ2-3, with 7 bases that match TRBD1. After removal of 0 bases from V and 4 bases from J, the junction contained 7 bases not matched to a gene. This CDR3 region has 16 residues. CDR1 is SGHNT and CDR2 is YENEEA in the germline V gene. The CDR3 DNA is TGTGCCAGCAGCTTAGATAGACAGGGTGGACCAGATACGCAGTATTTT. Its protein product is CASSLDRQGGPDTQYF.

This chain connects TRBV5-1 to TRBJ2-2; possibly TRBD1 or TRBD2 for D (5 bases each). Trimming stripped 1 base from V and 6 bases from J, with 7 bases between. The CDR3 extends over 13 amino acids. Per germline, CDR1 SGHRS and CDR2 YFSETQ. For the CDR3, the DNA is TGCGCCAGCAGCTTGATGGGGGCCGGGGAGCTGTTTTTT. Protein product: CASSLMGAGELFF.

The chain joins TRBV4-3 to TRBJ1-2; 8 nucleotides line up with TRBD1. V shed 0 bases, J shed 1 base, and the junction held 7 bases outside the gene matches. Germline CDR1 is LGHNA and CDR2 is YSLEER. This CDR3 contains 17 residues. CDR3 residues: CASSQEAGGTHNYGYTF. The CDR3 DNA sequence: TGCGCCAGCAGCCAAGAGGCAGGGGGCACGCATAACTATGGCTACACCTTC.

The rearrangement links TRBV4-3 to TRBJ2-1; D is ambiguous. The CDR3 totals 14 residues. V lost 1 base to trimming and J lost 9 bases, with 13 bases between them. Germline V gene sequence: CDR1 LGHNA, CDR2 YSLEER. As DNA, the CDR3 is TGCGCCAGCAGCCAAGGGCCGTCGGTTTCTGAGCAGTTCTTC. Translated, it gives CASSQGPSVSEQFF.

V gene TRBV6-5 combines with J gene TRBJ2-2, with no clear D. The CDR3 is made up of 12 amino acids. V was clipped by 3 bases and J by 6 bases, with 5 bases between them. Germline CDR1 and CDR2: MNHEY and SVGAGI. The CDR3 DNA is TGTGCCAGCAGTTATGTCGCCGGGGAGCTGTTTTTT. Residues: CASSYVAGELFF.

CDR3 bases: TGTGCCTGGACTGGGAACCAAGAGACCCAGTACTTC. Its translation: CAWTGNQETQYF. This chain connects TRBV30 to TRBJ2-5; no firm D call. Germline assignment: CDR1 GTSNPN and CDR2 SVGIG (reference sequence). Trimming took 4 bases from V and 0 from J, leaving 6 bases between them. The CDR3 sequence is 12 residues long. The whole variable domain, remainder taken from reference TRBV30 and TRBJ2-5, is SQTIHQWPATLVQPVGSPLSLECTVEGTSNPNLYWYRQAAGRGLQLLFYSVGIGQISSEVPQNLSASRPQDRQFILSSKKLLLSDSGFYLCAWTGNQETQYFGPGTRLLVL.

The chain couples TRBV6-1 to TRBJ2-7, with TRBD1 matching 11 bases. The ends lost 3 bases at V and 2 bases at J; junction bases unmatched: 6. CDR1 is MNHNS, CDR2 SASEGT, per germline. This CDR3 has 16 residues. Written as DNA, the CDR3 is TGTGCCAGCAGTGATGGGGTGGGACAGGGGGCCTACGAGCAGTACTTC. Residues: CASSDGVGQGAYEQYF.

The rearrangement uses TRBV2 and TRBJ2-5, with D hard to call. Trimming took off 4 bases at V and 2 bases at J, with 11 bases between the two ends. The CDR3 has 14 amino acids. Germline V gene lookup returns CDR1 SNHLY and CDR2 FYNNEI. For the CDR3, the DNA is TGTGCCAGCAGTGGGCAGACGTGGCAAGAGACCCAGTACTTC. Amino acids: CASSGQTWQETQYF.

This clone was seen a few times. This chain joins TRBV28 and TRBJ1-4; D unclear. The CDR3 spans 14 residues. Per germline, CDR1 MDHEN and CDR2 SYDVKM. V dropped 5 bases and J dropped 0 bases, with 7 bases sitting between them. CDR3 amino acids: CASSHGATNEKLFF. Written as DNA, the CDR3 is TGTGCCAGCAGTCACGGCGCAACTAATGAAAAACTGTTTTTT.

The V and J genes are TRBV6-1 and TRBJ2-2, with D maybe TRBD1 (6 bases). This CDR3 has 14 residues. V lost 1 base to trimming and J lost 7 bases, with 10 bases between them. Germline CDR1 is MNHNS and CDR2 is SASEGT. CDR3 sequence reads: CASSEGGRDGELFF. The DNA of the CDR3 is TGTGCCAGCAGTGAAGGGGGGCGAGACGGGGAGCTGTTTTTT.

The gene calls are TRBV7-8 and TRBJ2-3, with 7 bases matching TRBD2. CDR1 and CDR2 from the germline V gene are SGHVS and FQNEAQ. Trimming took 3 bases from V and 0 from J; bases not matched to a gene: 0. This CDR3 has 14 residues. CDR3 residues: CASSFGGSTDTQYF. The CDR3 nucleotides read TGTGCCAGCAGCTTCGGGGGGAGCACAGATACGCAGTATTTT.

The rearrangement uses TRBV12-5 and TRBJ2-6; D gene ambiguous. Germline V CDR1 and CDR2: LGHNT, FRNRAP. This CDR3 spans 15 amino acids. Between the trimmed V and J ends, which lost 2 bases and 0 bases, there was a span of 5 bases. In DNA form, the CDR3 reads TGTGCTAGTGGTTTGAAGAGCTCTGGGGCCAACGTCCTGACTTTC. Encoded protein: CASGLKSSGANVLTF.

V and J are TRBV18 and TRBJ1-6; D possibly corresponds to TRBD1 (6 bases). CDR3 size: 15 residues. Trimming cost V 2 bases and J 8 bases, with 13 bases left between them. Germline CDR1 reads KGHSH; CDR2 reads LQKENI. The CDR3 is CASSPAGAGDSPLHF. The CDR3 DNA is TGTGCCAGCTCACCAGCAGGGGCGGGAGATTCACCCCTCCACTTT.

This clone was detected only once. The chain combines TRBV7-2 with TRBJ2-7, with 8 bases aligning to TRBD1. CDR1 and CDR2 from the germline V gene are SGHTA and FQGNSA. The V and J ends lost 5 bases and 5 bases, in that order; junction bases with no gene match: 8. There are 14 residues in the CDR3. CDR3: CASSPRTGIHEQYF. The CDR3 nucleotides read TGTGCCAGCAGCCCCCGGACAGGGATCCACGAGCAGTACTTC.

The CDR3 protein is CASSLGVRGTQHF. CDR3 bases: TGTGCCAGCAGTTTAGGGGTGAGAGGGACCCAGCATTTT. The rearrangement links TRBV28 to TRBJ1-5, with D hard to call. The V and J ends lost 2 bases and 11 bases respectively, with 13 bases between them. This CDR3 comprises 13 residues. Germline CDR1 is MDHEN and CDR2 is SYDVKM.